The rows below give T cell receptor beta chains drawn from one sample of a study of T cell repertoires in cytomegalovirus infection. These receptors have no known antigen. MiXCR was run by TCRdb on the reads, yielding one entry per CDR3 protein. This repertoire shows 450,000 to 650,000 distinct CDR3 sequences, just under 40% found once; its top ten account for 48%. Source: cultured PBMCs, taken from culture after CMV antigen stimulation. The receptors were sampled from a human donor in good health (CMV status not recorded). Some clones in this sample may be carry-over from other donors' samples. CDR3s include the opening cysteine and the closing phenylalanine or tryptophan. The D gene is left open where the match is weak. Clone sizes are given selectively: once, few, many, or a class where the clone is expanded.

V gene: TRBV7-2
J gene: TRBJ1-1
clone size: NA
D gene: TRBD1
CDR3 protein: CASSPLTGVSAEAFF
CDR3 DNA: TGTGCCAGCAGCCCCCTTACAGGGGTTAGCGCTGAAGCTTTCTTT

V gene: TRBV7-6
J gene: TRBJ1-2
clone size: NA
D gene: TRBD1
CDR3 protein: CASSLGTGVLYGFTF
CDR3 DNA: TGTGCCAGCAGCTTGGGGACAGGAGTACTTTATGGCTTCACCTTC

V gene: TRBV4-3
J gene: TRBJ1-6
clone size: few
D gene: NA
CDR3 protein: CASSPKPPGPGDNSPLHF
CDR3 DNA: TGCGCCAGCAGCCCCAAGCCGCCGGGGCCAGGGGATAATTCACCCCTCCACTTT

V gene: TRBV2
J gene: TRBJ1-5
clone size: few
D gene: TRBD1
CDR3 protein: CASSVETGGQPQHF
CDR3 DNA: TGTGCCAGCAGTGTGGAGACAGGGGGCCAGCCCCAGCATTTT

V gene: TRBV10-3
J gene: TRBJ2-7
clone size: NA
D gene: NA
CDR3 protein: CAISATERGYEQYF
CDR3 DNA: TGTGCCATCAGTGCCACAGAAAGGGGTTACGAGCAGTACTTC

V gene: TRBV7-2
J gene: TRBJ2-3
clone size: NA
D gene: TRBD2
CDR3 protein: CASSTGRLAGGTQYF
CDR3 DNA: TGTGCCAGCAGCACGGGTCGGCTAGCGGGAGGCACGCAGTATTTT

V gene: TRBV12-3/TRBV12-4
J gene: TRBJ2-7
clone size: NA
D gene: TRBD2
CDR3 protein: CASSPPSGTSGYRSSYEQYF
CDR3 DNA: TGTGCCAGCAGTCCCCCGTCGGGGACTAGCGGTTATCGGAGCTCCTACGAGCAGTACTTC

V gene: TRBV7-6
J gene: TRBJ1-5
clone size: few
D gene: NA
CDR3 protein: CASSHSDYSNQPQHF
CDR3 DNA: TGTGCCAGCAGTCACAGTGATTATAGCAATCAGCCCCAGCATTTT

V gene: TRBV7-2
J gene: TRBJ2-3
clone size: few
D gene: NA
CDR3 protein: CASSLGGLSESDTQYF
CDR3 DNA: TGTGCCAGCAGCTTAGGGGGGCTGTCTGAATCAGATACGCAGTATTTT

V gene: TRBV7-2
J gene: TRBJ1-2
clone size: many
D gene: NA
CDR3 protein: CASSLVRGPNYGYTF
CDR3 DNA: TGTGCCAGCAGCTTAGTTCGGGGACCTAACTATGGCTACACCTTC

V gene: TRBV7-2
J gene: TRBJ2-6
clone size: many
D gene: NA
CDR3 protein: CASSQRTGISGANVLTF
CDR3 DNA: TGTGCCAGCAGCCAGCGAACAGGGATCTCTGGGGCCAACGTCCTGACTTTC

V gene: TRBV5-4
J gene: TRBJ1-2
clone size: NA
D gene: NA
CDR3 protein: CASSFSGGRMNYGYTF
CDR3 DNA: TGTGCCAGCAGCTTCTCCGGGGGGCGTATGAACTATGGCTACACCTTC

V gene: TRBV20-1
J gene: TRBJ1-6
clone size: NA
D gene: NA
CDR3 protein: CSARVSSSYNSPLHF
CDR3 DNA: TGCAGTGCTAGAGTCAGCTCTTCCTATAATTCACCCCTCCACTTT

V gene: TRBV6-1
J gene: TRBJ2-6
clone size: NA
D gene: NA
CDR3 protein: CASSESPLSGANVLTF
CDR3 DNA: TGTGCCAGCAGTGAATCACCCCTATCTGGGGCCAACGTCCTGACTTTC

V gene: TRBV6-1
J gene: TRBJ1-2
clone size: NA
D gene: NA
CDR3 protein: CASSDGGGGYGYTF
CDR3 DNA: TGTGCCAGCAGTGACGGTGGGGGCGGCTATGGCTACACCTTC

V gene: TRBV5-1
J gene: TRBJ1-2
clone size: few
D gene: NA
CDR3 protein: CASSTGAGTENYGYTF
CDR3 DNA: TGCGCCAGCAGCACTGGGGCGGGGACGGAGAACTATGGCTACACCTTC

V gene: TRBV7-2
J gene: TRBJ2-1
clone size: NA
D gene: NA
CDR3 protein: CASRLMILQDEQFF
CDR3 DNA: TGTGCCAGCAGACTCATGATCCTCCAAGATGAGCAGTTCTTC

V gene: TRBV6-1
J gene: TRBJ2-5
clone size: NA
D gene: NA
CDR3 protein: CASSVGGLYQETQYF
CDR3 DNA: TGTGCCAGCAGTGTGGGCGGACTGTACCAAGAGACCCAGTACTTC

V gene: TRBV5-6
J gene: TRBJ2-1
clone size: few
D gene: TRBD2
CDR3 protein: CASSLPLAGEQFF
CDR3 DNA: TGTGCCAGCAGCTTGCCCCTAGCGGGAGAGCAGTTCTTC

V gene: TRBV7-9
J gene: TRBJ1-5
clone size: few
D gene: NA
CDR3 protein: CASSFMSNQPQHF
CDR3 DNA: TGTGCCAGCAGCTTCATGAGCAATCAGCCCCAGCATTTT

V gene: TRBV6-2/TRBV6-3
J gene: TRBJ1-2
clone size: NA
D gene: NA
CDR3 protein: CATGSDYGYTF
CDR3 DNA: TGTGCCACCGGATCGGACTATGGCTACACCTTC

V gene: TRBV7-2
J gene: TRBJ1-5
clone size: many
D gene: TRBD1
CDR3 protein: CASSLGDRGYSNQPQHF
CDR3 DNA: TGTGCCAGCAGCTTAGGGGACAGGGGCTATAGCAATCAGCCCCAGCATTTT

V gene: TRBV20-1
J gene: TRBJ1-4
clone size: NA
D gene: NA
CDR3 protein: CSANSLTKEGRLEKLFF
CDR3 DNA: TGCAGTGCTAACAGCCTGACCAAAGAGGGGCGTCTTGAAAAACTGTTTTTT

V gene: TRBV10-3
J gene: TRBJ2-3
clone size: NA
D gene: NA
CDR3 protein: CAIRNTGQLKEWGGFTDTQYF
CDR3 DNA: TGTGCCATCAGAAATACAGGACAACTAAAAGAATGGGGAGGTTTCACAGATACGCAGTATTTT

V gene: TRBV14
J gene: TRBJ2-4
clone size: few
D gene: NA
CDR3 protein: CASSQDSSVAKNIQYF
CDR3 DNA: TGTGCCAGCAGCCAAGACTCGTCTGTAGCCAAAAACATTCAGTACTTC

V gene: TRBV7-2
J gene: TRBJ2-1
clone size: NA
D gene: NA
CDR3 protein: CASSRGARYEQFF
CDR3 DNA: TGTGCCAGCAGCCGGGGGGCCAGGTATGAGCAGTTCTTC

V gene: TRBV28
J gene: TRBJ1-2
clone size: few
D gene: NA
CDR3 protein: CASSTQDYGYTF
CDR3 DNA: TGTGCCAGCAGTACTCAGGATTATGGCTACACCTTC

V gene: TRBV5-4
J gene: TRBJ2-3
clone size: few
D gene: TRBD2
CDR3 protein: CASSPGGQEFTDTQYF
CDR3 DNA: TGTGCCAGCAGCCCGGGGGGGCAGGAGTTCACAGATACGCAGTATTTT

V gene: TRBV7-9
J gene: TRBJ2-7
clone size: NA
D gene: NA
CDR3 protein: CASSLADQTYEQYF
CDR3 DNA: TGTGCCAGCAGCTTAGCGGACCAGACCTACGAGCAGTACTTC

V gene: TRBV7-2
J gene: TRBJ1-5
clone size: many
D gene: TRBD1
CDR3 protein: CASSLRQGAFLPQHF
CDR3 DNA: TGTGCCAGCAGCTTAAGACAGGGGGCCTTTTTGCCCCAGCATTTT

V gene: TRBV7-8
J gene: TRBJ1-2
clone size: NA
D gene: TRBD1
CDR3 protein: CASSLGTGGHGYTF
CDR3 DNA: TGTGCCAGCAGCCTGGGGACAGGGGGCCATGGCTACACCTTC

V gene: TRBV6-1
J gene: TRBJ2-3
clone size: NA
D gene: NA
CDR3 protein: CASSEGRTTLGTQYF
CDR3 DNA: TGTGCCAGCAGTGAAGGTAGGACCACACTCGGTACGCAGTATTTT

V gene: TRBV7-2
J gene: TRBJ1-2
clone size: NA
D gene: NA
CDR3 protein: CASSLQAGGNYGYTF
CDR3 DNA: TGTGCCAGCAGCCTCCAGGCGGGGGGGAACTATGGCTACACCTTC

V gene: TRBV28
J gene: TRBJ1-1
clone size: NA
D gene: NA
CDR3 protein: CASTLGERGHEAFF
CDR3 DNA: TGTGCCAGCACCCTGGGGGAACGAGGACATGAAGCTTTCTTT

V gene: TRBV7-2
J gene: TRBJ1-1
clone size: NA
D gene: TRBD1
CDR3 protein: CASTADRANTEAFF
CDR3 DNA: TGTGCCAGCACCGCGGACAGGGCGAACACTGAAGCTTTCTTT

V gene: TRBV20-1
J gene: TRBJ1-1
clone size: NA
D gene: NA
CDR3 protein: CSADPGLNTEAFF
CDR3 DNA: TGCAGTGCTGACCCGGGCCTCAACACTGAAGCTTTCTTT

V gene: TRBV10-3
J gene: TRBJ2-7
clone size: few
D gene: NA
CDR3 protein: CAISESGGDTLSEQYF
CDR3 DNA: TGTGCCATCAGTGAGTCAGGGGGGGACACACTCTCCGAGCAGTACTTC

V gene: TRBV20-1
J gene: TRBJ2-1
clone size: few
D gene: TRBD2
CDR3 protein: CSARVFLAGLDYNEQSF
CDR3 DNA: TGCAGTGCTAGAGTATTCCTAGCGGGACTTGATTACAATGAGCAGTCCTTC

V gene: TRBV7-9
J gene: TRBJ1-2
clone size: NA
D gene: NA
CDR3 protein: CASTFGLYGYTF
CDR3 DNA: TGTGCCAGCACGTTTGGGCTCTATGGCTACACCTTC

V gene: TRBV4-1
J gene: TRBJ2-1
clone size: NA
D gene: NA
CDR3 protein: CASSPGFQDEQFF
CDR3 DNA: TGCGCCAGCAGCCCGGGGTTTCAAGATGAGCAGTTCTTC

V gene: TRBV6-6
J gene: TRBJ1-2
clone size: few
D gene: NA
CDR3 protein: CASSLDDRSSGYTF
CDR3 DNA: TGTGCCAGCAGTCTCGACGACAGATCCTCCGGCTACACCTTC

V gene: TRBV27
J gene: TRBJ2-3
clone size: few
D gene: NA
CDR3 protein: CASNRNLDTDTQYF
CDR3 DNA: TGTGCCAGCAACCGGAACCTAGACACAGATACGCAGTATTTT

V gene: TRBV7-2
J gene: TRBJ2-1
clone size: NA
D gene: NA
CDR3 protein: CASSLAHYNEQFF
CDR3 DNA: TGTGCCAGCAGCTTAGCCCACTACAATGAGCAGTTCTTC

V gene: TRBV7-2
J gene: TRBJ1-5
clone size: many
D gene: NA
CDR3 protein: CASSPTGYSNQPQHF
CDR3 DNA: TGTGCCAGCAGCCCGACAGGTTATAGCAATCAGCCCCAGCATTTT

V gene: TRBV10-3
J gene: TRBJ2-7
clone size: few
D gene: TRBD1
CDR3 protein: CAISEGQGAYEQYF
CDR3 DNA: TGTGCCATCAGTGAGGGACAGGGGGCCTACGAGCAGTACTTC

V gene: TRBV7-6
J gene: TRBJ1-3
clone size: few
D gene: NA
CDR3 protein: CASSLVAGGAGNTIYF
CDR3 DNA: TGTGCCAGCAGCTTAGTCGCGGGGGGCGCTGGAAACACCATATATTTT

V gene: TRBV9
J gene: TRBJ2-7
clone size: few
D gene: TRBD2
CDR3 protein: CASSVGWASGYEQYF
CDR3 DNA: TGTGCCAGCAGCGTAGGGTGGGCTAGCGGTTACGAGCAGTACTTC

V gene: TRBV4-3
J gene: TRBJ2-1
clone size: NA
D gene: NA
CDR3 protein: CASSQDRSGKNNEQFF
CDR3 DNA: TGCGCCAGCAGCCAAGACAGGAGCGGAAAAAACAATGAGCAGTTCTTC

V gene: TRBV27
J gene: TRBJ2-6
clone size: NA
D gene: NA
CDR3 protein: CASTTALSGANVLTF
CDR3 DNA: TGTGCCAGCACCACGGCCCTCTCTGGGGCCAACGTCCTGACTTTC